Shown below are 5 T cell receptor beta chains from a single sample sequenced in a study of blood T cell repertoires in COVID-19. Measured with immunoSEQ multiplex PCR; TCRdb has only the in-frame clones, and not every one. The repertoire has 95,000 to 110,000 clones, 80% to 90% of them found once; the top ten carry 15%. Sequencing was carried out using peripheral blood. These TCRs come from a man aged 50-60 years with acute or convalescent COVID-19.

The J gene is TRBJ1-5, the V gene TRBV6-1, with D possibly being TRBD1 (6 bases). Trimming left V 2 bases short and J 3 bases short, with 20 bases between. Germline V gene sequence: CDR1 MNHNS, CDR2 SASEGT. The length of the CDR3 is 18 residues. The DNA of the CDR3 is TGTGCCAGCAGTGAATACGGGACACAAAGGGGCCCCAATCAGCCCCAGCATTTT. Its translation is CASSEYGTQRGPNQPQHF.

The chain combines TRBV30 with TRBJ2-1; TRBD1 aligns across 8 bases. The junction had 18 bases not matched to a gene; V was cut back by 5 bases and J by 0 bases. Germline assignment: CDR1 GTSNPN and CDR2 SVGIG (reference sequence). The CDR3 totals 19 residues. The CDR3 bases are TGTGCCTGGGCAGGGAGCGTCGGGACAGGAAGAAGCTCCTACAATGAGCAGTTCTTC. This codes for CAWAGSVGTGRSSYNEQFF.

The genes are TRBV5-1 and TRBJ2-1; 9 nucleotides line up with TRBD1. V dropped 0 bases and J dropped 4; count of bases not matched to a gene: 5. The CDR3 loop spans 16 amino acids. Germline CDR1 and CDR2: SGHRS and YFSETQ. The DNA of the CDR3 is TGCGCCAGCAGCTTGGAAGCGGGACAGGGATACAATGAGCAGTTCTTC. Residues: CASSLEAGQGYNEQFF.

The genes are TRBV5-1 and TRBJ2-3; 10 bases line up with TRBD1. J gave up 4 bases and V 4 bases, and 3 bases lay outside the gene matches. The CDR3 spans 14 residues. Germline V gene data show CDR1 as SGHRS and CDR2 as YFSETQ. The CDR3 is CASSRGTGADTQYF. For the CDR3, the DNA is TGCGCCAGCAGCAGGGGGACAGGGGCAGATACGCAGTATTTT.

CDR3 amino acids: CASSSGPGGRAGSYEQYF. The CDR3, as DNA: TGCGCCAGCAGCTCCGGCCCAGGCGGGAGGGCCGGTTCGTACGAGCAGTACTTC. The chain joins TRBV5-1 to TRBJ2-7; TRBD2 matches at 9 bases. Germline-derived CDR1 and CDR2 are SGHRS and YFSETQ. The V and J ends lost 3 bases and 4 bases, in that order; junction bases with no gene match: 17. The CDR3 is 18 amino acids. Drawing the rest from reference TRBV5-1 and TRBJ2-7, the complete variable domain is KAGVTQTPRYLIKTRGQQVTLSCSPISGHRSVSWYQQTPGQGLQFLFEYFSETQRNKGNFPGRFSGRQFSNSRSEMNVSTLELGDSALYLCASSSGPGGRAGSYEQYFGPGTRLTVT.